These 30 T cell receptor beta chains originate from one sample sequenced in a study of PD-L1 blockade in urothelial cancer. The time point here: pretreatment peripheral blood. Using immunoSEQ multiplex PCR, the repertoire was profiled, and TCRdb retains in-frame clones only, with some absent. The sample includes around 130,000 clones, about four fifths of them seen just once. Sequencing used PBMCs, obtained around atezolizumab (anti-PD-L1) treatment. These receptors were obtained from a man aged 45-65 years with urothelial cancer.

V usage is TRBV15 and J usage is TRBJ2-1, with D perhaps TRBD2 (5 bases). With 1 base removed from V and 0 bases from J, the gap between germline ends came to 10 bases. Germline assignment: CDR1 LNHNV and CDR2 YYDKDF (reference sequence). The CDR3 runs to 16 residues. As DNA, the CDR3 is TGTGCCACCAGCAGAGGGTCGGGAAGCTCCTACAATGAGCAGTTCTTC. Translated, it gives CATSRGSGSSYNEQFF.

This clone was seen once. The chain joins TRBV21-1 to TRBJ1-5. TRBV21-1 is shown as a pseudogene. The CDR3 sequence is 19 residues long. The DNA for the CDR3 is TGTGCCAGCAGCAAAGCTTATTGGGCCCGGGGGAGGCTAAATCAGCCCCAGCATTTT. Translation: CASSKAYWARGRLNQPQHF.

The chain carries TRBV7-9 and TRBJ2-4, with D maybe TRBD2 (5 bases). In germline, CDR1 is SEHNR, CDR2 FQNEAQ (reference sequence). Trimming took off 5 bases at V and 0 bases at J, with 11 bases between the two ends. This CDR3 contains 15 residues. The chain's CDR3 is CASSTVGVAKNIQYF. The DNA of the CDR3 is TGTGCCAGCAGCACCGTCGGGGTAGCCAAAAACATTCAGTACTTC. Supplemented by reference TRBV7-9 and TRBJ2-4, the full variable domain reads DTGVSQNPRHKITKRGQNVTFRCDPISEHNRLYWYRQTLGQGPEFLTYFQNEAQLEKSRLLSDRFSAERPKGSFSTLEIQRTEQGDSAMYLCASSTVGVAKNIQYFGAGTRLSVL.

This chain links TRBV9 with TRBJ1-2; D perhaps matches TRBD1 (6 bases). Trimming removed 3 bases at V and 2 bases at J, with 14 bases between. This CDR3 comprises 15 residues. CDR1 is SGDLS, CDR2 YYNGEE, per germline. The CDR3 region has the DNA TGTGCCAGCAGCGACACAGGGATCCCCAACTATGGCTACACCTTC. The encoded protein is CASSDTGIPNYGYTF.

The gene calls are TRBV7-8 and TRBJ2-7; TRBD2 agrees at 7 bases. The germline CDR1 and CDR2 sequences are SGHVS and FQNEAQ. The CDR3 is made up of 16 amino acids. Trimming removed 3 bases from V and 2 bases from J; junction bases left unmatched: 10. The CDR3 region has the DNA TGTGCCAGCAGCTTCGGGGGGATACTCGGGGCCTACGAGCAGTACTTC. This encodes CASSFGGILGAYEQYF.

The V and J genes are TRBV11-2 and TRBJ2-7; TRBD2 aligns across 9 bases. CDR1 is SGHAT and CDR2 is FQNNGV in the germline V gene. CDR3 length equals 15 residues. Trimming cost V 1 base and J 4 bases; bases outside gene matches: 5. The CDR3 DNA reads TGTGCCAGCAGCTTAGTAGCGGGAGATCGATACGAGCAGTACTTC. It encodes CASSLVAGDRYEQYF. Supplemented by reference TRBV11-2 and TRBJ2-7, the full variable domain reads EAGVAQSPRYKIIEKRQSVAFWCNPISGHATLYWYQQILGQGPKLLIQFQNNGVVDDSQLPKDRFSAERLKGVDSTLKIQPAKLEDSAVYLCASSLVAGDRYEQYFGPGTRLTVT.

This clone was seen a handful of times. V is TRBV19 and J is TRBJ1-1; possibly TRBD1 for D (6 bases). The CDR3 spans 14 residues. V was clipped by 2 bases and J by 8 bases, with 15 bases between them. Germline values: CDR1 LNHDA, CDR2 SQIVND (reference sequence). The CDR3 nucleotides are TGTGCCAGTAGTATACCCGGACAGACAGTAGAAGCTTTCTTT. This gives the protein CASSIPGQTVEAFF.

V gene TRBV6-1 combines with J gene TRBJ2-3; D is perhaps TRBD1 (5 bases). The CDR3 totals 13 residues. Trimming cost V 0 bases and J 4 bases, with 5 bases left between them. Germline CDR1 and CDR2: MNHNS and SASEGT. The DNA for the CDR3 is TGTGCCAGCAGTGAAGCAGGGGCAGATACGCAGTATTTT. It yields the protein CASSEAGADTQYF.

The rearrangement links TRBV30 to TRBJ1-5; 9 nucleotides match TRBD1. This CDR3 contains 13 residues. J was trimmed by 6 bases and V by 2 bases; bases with no gene match: 2. Germline CDR1 is GTSNPN and CDR2 is SVGIG (reference sequence). The CDR3 nucleotides read TGTGCCTGGAGTACAGGGGGCGGTCAGCCCCAGCATTTT. Translated: CAWSTGGGQPQHF.

The V gene is TRBV18, the J gene TRBJ2-1; 8 nucleotides match TRBD1. The CDR3 is 17 residues long. Germline V gene data show CDR1 as KGHSH and CDR2 as LQKENI. The trim removed 2 bases at V and 5 bases at J, leaving 11 bases unmatched. This CDR3 is CASSPSNPGGWDNEQFF. The CDR3 DNA reads as TGTGCCAGCTCACCAAGTAACCCAGGGGGCTGGGACAATGAGCAGTTCTTC.

The rearrangement joins TRBV29-1 to TRBJ2-1, with a possible D match to TRBD1 (5 bases). The germline V and J ends were trimmed by 1 base and 4 bases, with 14 bases remaining between them. CDR3 size: 15 residues. Per the germline V gene, CDR1 is SQVTM and CDR2 is ANQGSEA. As DNA, the CDR3 is TGCAGCGTTGAAGGTCTCAGGGCGGCTTACAATGAGCAGTTCTTC. It yields the protein CSVEGLRAAYNEQFF.

This chain joins TRBV9 and TRBJ2-1; D remains unclear. Germline values: CDR1 SGDLS, CDR2 YYNGEE. This CDR3 contains 17 residues. The V end was cut by 2 bases, the J end by 0 bases, with 15 bases between. As DNA, the CDR3 is TGTGCCAGCAGCGTTAATGTTCACCACAGCTCCTACAATGAGCAGTTCTTC. This sequence encodes CASSVNVHHSSYNEQFF.

V is TRBV21-1 and J is TRBJ1-4; the table gives TRBD1 as D, unverified against the DNA. TRBV21-1 is deemed a pseudogene. The CDR3 is 12 residues long. CDR3 in DNA: TGTGCCAGCAGCAAAAGTCCAGGGGACCTGTTTTTT. Amino acids: CASSKSPGDLFF.

V gene TRBV5-4 combines with J gene TRBJ2-5; 7 positions agree with TRBD2. J gave up 7 bases and V 0 bases, and 3 bases lay outside the gene matches. In germline, CDR1 is SGHNT, CDR2 YYREEE (reference sequence). This CDR3 region has 13 residues. This chain's CDR3 is CASSLGGRGTQYF. The CDR3 region has the DNA TGTGCCAGCAGCTTGGGGGGGAGGGGGACCCAGTACTTC.

The J gene is TRBJ1-4, the V gene TRBV4-1; D is ambiguous. Trimming took off 4 bases at V and 8 bases at J, with 8 bases between the two ends. The CDR3 runs 12 residues. Germline V CDR1 and CDR2: MGHRA, YSYEKL. The CDR3 loop is CASSPEKEKLFF. As DNA, the CDR3 is TGCGCCAGCAGCCCCGAGAAGGAAAAACTGTTTTTT.

This chain joins TRBV28 and TRBJ2-1, with 8 bases fitting TRBD1. CDR3 length equals 13 residues. CDR1 MDHEN and CDR2 SYDVKM come from the germline V gene. The V segment lost 7 bases and the J segment 7 bases; nucleotides outside the gene matches: 6. In nucleotides, the CDR3 is TGTGCCAGCAACGACAGGGGTTCGAATGAGCAGTTCTTC. It yields the protein CASNDRGSNEQFF.

This clone was detected only once. The chain couples TRBV18 to TRBJ2-1; tentatively, D is TRBD1 (5 bases). V was cut by 2 bases and J by 3 bases, with 8 bases left in between. The CDR3 totals 14 residues. In germline, CDR1 is KGHSH, CDR2 LQKENI. The CDR3 nucleotides are TGTGCCAGCTCACCAAGGGGTAACTACAATGAGCAGTTCTTC. Translating gives CASSPRGNYNEQFF.

The chain carries TRBV14 and TRBJ1-5; D not certain. With 1 base removed from V and 3 bases from J, the gap between germline ends came to 7 bases. Germline CDR1 reads SGHDN; CDR2 reads FVKESK. The CDR3 sequence is 14 residues long. CDR3 DNA: TGTGCCAGCAGCCAAGCCGGGAACAATCAGCCCCAGCATTTT. Its protein product is CASSQAGNNQPQHF.

The chain carries TRBV10-2 and TRBJ1-2, with D perhaps TRBD1 (5 bases). V was trimmed by 8 bases and J by 2 bases, leaving 12 bases between them. CDR1 WSHSY and CDR2 SAAADI come from the germline V gene. The CDR3 consists of 13 residues. CDR3 protein: CASAGGSNYGYTF. Here the CDR3 DNA reads TGCGCCAGCGCGGGGGGGTCAAACTATGGCTACACCTTC.

CDR3 DNA sequence: TGTGCCATCAGTGAAGGGGGGGGCAATGAGCAGTTCTTC. Residues: CAISEGGGNEQFF. The V call is TRBV10-3, the J call TRBJ2-1; D is perhaps TRBD2 (7 bases). Germline V gene lookup returns CDR1 ENHRY and CDR2 SYGVKD. The CDR3 runs to 13 residues. V was trimmed by 3 bases and J by 6 bases, leaving 9 bases between them.

The chain couples TRBV29-1 to TRBJ2-1; 10 nucleotides agree with TRBD2. This CDR3 spans 13 amino acids. The V gene's germline CDR1 is SQVTM and CDR2 ANQGSEA. The V and J ends lost 2 bases and 10 bases, in that order; junction bases with no gene match: 5. CDR3 nucleotide sequence: TGCAGCGTTGAAAGTACTAGCGGGACCGAGCAGTTCTTC. The encoded protein is CSVESTSGTEQFF.

This clone was counted once. J is TRBJ2-3 and V is TRBV6-6; 11 bases are a match to TRBD1. This CDR3 has 15 residues. Trimming removed 10 bases from V and 4 bases from J; junction bases left unmatched: 10. Germline V gene data show CDR1 as MNHNY and CDR2 as SVGAGI (reference sequence). The CDR3 here is CATRGQGAPSDTQYF. DNA of the CDR3: TGTGCCACCAGAGGACAGGGGGCGCCGTCAGATACGCAGTATTTT.

The genes are TRBV10-2 and TRBJ2-1; the D gene is possibly TRBD2 (5 bases). The germline V gene encodes CDR1 WSHSY and CDR2 SAAADI. The CDR3 contains 12 residues. V dropped 0 bases and J dropped 14 bases, with 11 bases sitting between them. As DNA, the CDR3 is TGCGCCAGCAGTGAGTCGAATTGGCGGGAGTTCTTC. Amino acids: CASSESNWREFF.

The rearrangement uses TRBV9 and TRBJ2-1; 7 bases line up with TRBD2. The CDR3 extends over 17 amino acids. V was pared by 3 bases and J by 3 bases, with 12 bases of the junction left unmatched. CDR1 and CDR2 (germline): SGDLS, YYNGEE. CDR3 nucleotides: TGTGCCAGCAGCGGGAGTGGTGGCGGGAGTATCTACAATGAGCAGTTCTTC. Translation: CASSGSGGGSIYNEQFF.

The chain uses TRBV7-8 and TRBJ1-6; perhaps TRBD1 as D (5 bases). V dropped 5 bases and J dropped 7 bases, with 12 bases sitting between them. CDR1 is SGHVS and CDR2 is FQNEAQ in the germline V gene. The CDR3 spans 14 residues. The CDR3 loop reads CASSLDSQNSPLHF. Written as DNA, the CDR3 is TGTGCCAGCAGCCTCGACAGCCAAAATTCACCCCTCCACTTT. The variable domain in full, with the rest retrieved from reference TRBV7-8 and TRBJ1-6, is GAGVSQSPRYKVAKRGQDVALRCDPISGHVSLFWYQQALGQGPEFLTYFQNEAQLDKSGLPSDRFFAERPEGSVSTLKIQRTQQEDSAVYLCASSLDSQNSPLHFGNGTRLTVT.

This chain uses TRBV21-1 with TRBJ2-1; the table assigns TRBD2, which was not confirmed against the DNA. TRBV21-1 is tagged as a pseudogene. This CDR3 spans 16 amino acids. CDR3 DNA sequence: TGTGCCAGCAGCCTACGGGGGGCCTTTAGTTATAATGAGCAGTTCTTC. Translating it yields CASSLRGAFSYNEQFF.

V and J are TRBV5-1 and TRBJ2-1; possibly TRBD2 for D (5 bases). This CDR3 is 14 amino acids long. CDR1 and CDR2 from the germline V gene are SGHRS and YFSETQ. V was cut by 3 bases and J by 7 bases, with 14 bases left in between. CDR3 sequence: CASSWGDHSNEQFF. As DNA, the CDR3 is TGCGCCAGCAGCTGGGGAGATCATAGTAATGAGCAGTTCTTC.

The chain has TRBV7-2 and TRBJ2-7; 10 bases match TRBD2. The germline CDR1 and CDR2 sequences are SGHTA and FQGNSA. The length of the CDR3 is 15 residues. J was trimmed by 7 bases and V by 5 bases; bases with no gene match: 11. CDR3 nucleotide sequence: TGTGCCAGCAGCCCGTCCCTAGCGGGAGTTGGAGAGCAGTACTTC. Protein product: CASSPSLAGVGEQYF.

This chain joins TRBV5-1 and TRBJ1-5, with D perhaps matching TRBD1 (6 bases). The CDR3 consists of 16 residues. The V gene's germline CDR1 is SGHRS and CDR2 YFSETQ. V lost 0 bases, J lost 7 bases, and 17 bases lay in between. DNA of the CDR3: TGCGCCAGCAGCTTGGGGGACATGCAGGGCGGCCAGCCCCAGCATTTT. This translates into CASSLGDMQGGQPQHF.

This rearrangement joins TRBV10-3 to TRBJ2-2, with 7 bases identical to TRBD2. V lost 9 bases and J lost 1; bases outside the gene matches: 8. The CDR3 totals 15 residues. Germline lookup yields CDR1 ENHRY and CDR2 SYGVKD. This CDR3 reads CAIGLEAVNTGELFF. The DNA for the CDR3 is TGTGCCATAGGACTAGAGGCGGTGAACACCGGGGAGCTGTTTTTT.